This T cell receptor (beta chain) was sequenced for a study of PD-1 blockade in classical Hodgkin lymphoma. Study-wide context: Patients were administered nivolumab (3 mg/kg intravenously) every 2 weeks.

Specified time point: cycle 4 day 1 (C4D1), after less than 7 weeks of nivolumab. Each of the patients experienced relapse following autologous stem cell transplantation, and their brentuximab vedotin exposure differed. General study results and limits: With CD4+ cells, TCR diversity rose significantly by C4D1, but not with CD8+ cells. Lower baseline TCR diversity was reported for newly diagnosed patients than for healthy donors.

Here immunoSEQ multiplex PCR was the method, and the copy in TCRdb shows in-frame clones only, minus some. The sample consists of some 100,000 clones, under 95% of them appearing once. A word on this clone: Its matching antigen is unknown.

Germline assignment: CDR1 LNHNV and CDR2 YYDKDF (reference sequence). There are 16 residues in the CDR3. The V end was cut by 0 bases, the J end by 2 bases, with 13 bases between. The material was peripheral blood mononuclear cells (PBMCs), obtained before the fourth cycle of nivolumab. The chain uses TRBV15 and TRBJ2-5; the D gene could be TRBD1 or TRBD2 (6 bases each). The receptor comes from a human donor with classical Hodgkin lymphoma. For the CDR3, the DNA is TGTGCCACCAGCAGAGATCGAGGCGGGACACAAGAGACCCAGTACTTC. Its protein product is CATSRDRGGTQETQYF.